This is a list of T cell receptor beta chains from one sample in a study of shared clonotypes between healthy human individuals. Measured with immunoSEQ multiplex PCR; TCRdb has only the in-frame clones, and not every one. The sample has about 480,000 clones, over 75% seen once. The material sequenced was PBMCs. These receptors were obtained from a woman aged 35 to 49 in good health. Some clones in this sample may be carry-over from other donors' samples. Both conserved end residues are part of each CDR3. A D gene is named only where the DNA matches it firmly.

D gene: NA
V gene: TRBV28
J gene: TRBJ2-7
CDR3 protein: CASSLWGPRHYEQYF

D gene: TRBD1
V gene: TRBV9
J gene: TRBJ2-7
CDR3 protein: CASSVGTGGFEQYF

D gene: NA
V gene: TRBV6-6
J gene: TRBJ1-1
CDR3 protein: CASSGSTGFEAFF

D gene: NA
V gene: TRBV2
J gene: TRBJ2-7
CDR3 protein: CASSEKGPYEQYF

D gene: NA
V gene: TRBV28
J gene: TRBJ2-5
CDR3 protein: CASSSTSSQYF

D gene: NA
V gene: TRBV7-3
J gene: TRBJ2-1
CDR3 protein: CASSSGGTTIGEQFF

D gene: NA
V gene: TRBV10-3
J gene: TRBJ2-7
CDR3 protein: CAISDIGPYEQYF

D gene: TRBD1
V gene: TRBV4-1
J gene: TRBJ1-4
CDR3 protein: CASSHLDRFNEKLFF

D gene: TRBD2
V gene: TRBV5-4
J gene: TRBJ2-7
CDR3 protein: CASSLGRDLSSYEQYF

D gene: NA
V gene: TRBV27
J gene: TRBJ1-6
CDR3 protein: CASSSWGALWSPLHF

D gene: TRBD2
V gene: TRBV15
J gene: TRBJ2-1
CDR3 protein: CATSREKQREAYNEQFF

D gene: TRBD1
V gene: TRBV30
J gene: TRBJ2-2
CDR3 protein: CAWSRGQGITGELFF

D gene: NA
V gene: TRBV5-6
J gene: TRBJ2-1
CDR3 protein: CASALRGTYNEQFF

D gene: TRBD1
V gene: TRBV28
J gene: TRBJ2-2
CDR3 protein: CASSPDRETGELFF

D gene: NA
V gene: TRBV2
J gene: TRBJ2-1
CDR3 protein: CASREYEQFF

D gene: NA
V gene: TRBV7-9
J gene: TRBJ2-2
CDR3 protein: CASSLVFGGGGTGELFF

D gene: TRBD2
V gene: TRBV7-3
J gene: TRBJ2-1
CDR3 protein: CASSLTWLAGNEQFF

D gene: TRBD1
V gene: TRBV6-1
J gene: NA
CDR3 protein: CASSHRQGTTYEQYF

D gene: NA
V gene: TRBV25-1
J gene: TRBJ2-7
CDR3 protein: CASSESGTYPRGQYF

D gene: NA
V gene: TRBV28
J gene: TRBJ1-4
CDR3 protein: CASTTTNEKLFF

D gene: TRBD2
V gene: TRBV19
J gene: TRBJ2-7
CDR3 protein: CASSLSPGLAGREQYF

D gene: NA
V gene: TRBV5-1
J gene: TRBJ2-7
CDR3 protein: CASRPDTTSSYEQYF

D gene: TRBD2
V gene: TRBV9
J gene: TRBJ2-2
CDR3 protein: CASSVVGGGPSGELFF

D gene: NA
V gene: TRBV11-1
J gene: TRBJ2-5
CDR3 protein: CASSLGETQYF

D gene: NA
V gene: TRBV5-4
J gene: TRBJ2-2
CDR3 protein: CASTPGPLLNPGELFF

D gene: NA
V gene: TRBV20-1
J gene: TRBJ1-2
CDR3 protein: CSAGWGDGYTF

D gene: NA
V gene: TRBV5-4
J gene: TRBJ2-7
CDR3 protein: CASSLGVADPYEQYF

D gene: NA
V gene: TRBV9
J gene: TRBJ2-3
CDR3 protein: CASSVGPTLFDTQYF

D gene: NA
V gene: TRBV4-2
J gene: TRBJ1-4
CDR3 protein: CASSQIRGGGGTNEKLFF

D gene: TRBD1
V gene: TRBV28
J gene: TRBJ1-3
CDR3 protein: CASSLLGQAETGNTIYF

D gene: NA
V gene: TRBV16
J gene: TRBJ2-2
CDR3 protein: CASSRASGELFF

D gene: NA
V gene: TRBV5-1
J gene: TRBJ1-1
CDR3 protein: CASREGLNTEAFF

D gene: TRBD1
V gene: TRBV7-8
J gene: TRBJ2-5
CDR3 protein: CASSFLIGQGIETQYF

D gene: NA
V gene: TRBV29-1
J gene: TRBJ2-5
CDR3 protein: CSVLQGTTETQYF

D gene: NA
V gene: TRBV5-1
J gene: TRBJ1-2
CDR3 protein: CASSLRGNAYGYTF

D gene: NA
V gene: TRBV12-5
J gene: TRBJ2-2
CDR3 protein: CASRGVNTGELFF

D gene: TRBD1
V gene: TRBV5-5
J gene: TRBJ1-1
CDR3 protein: CASSRGQPNTEAFF

D gene: NA
V gene: TRBV7-8
J gene: TRBJ1-5
CDR3 protein: CASSLARFGQARNQPQHF

D gene: NA
V gene: TRBV25-1
J gene: TRBJ2-5
CDR3 protein: CASSEAVYKETQYF

D gene: NA
V gene: TRBV7-2
J gene: TRBJ2-2
CDR3 protein: CASSPRLSGELFF

D gene: NA
V gene: TRBV29-1
J gene: TRBJ2-1
CDR3 protein: CSVPRALQDNEQFF

D gene: NA
V gene: TRBV5-5
J gene: TRBJ2-7
CDR3 protein: CASSPGGGRVGEQYF

D gene: TRBD2
V gene: TRBV10-3
J gene: TRBJ2-7
CDR3 protein: CAISGYPLAGEFEQYF

D gene: NA
V gene: TRBV5-1
J gene: TRBJ2-3
CDR3 protein: CASSLGGGTTSTDTQYF

D gene: NA
V gene: TRBV4-1
J gene: TRBJ1-4
CDR3 protein: CASRVRFGNEKLFF

D gene: NA
V gene: TRBV4-1
J gene: TRBJ1-2
CDR3 protein: CASSQDIAEPYGYTF

D gene: TRBD2
V gene: TRBV5-1
J gene: TRBJ2-1
CDR3 protein: CASSLMGSGNNEQFF

D gene: TRBD2
V gene: TRBV2
J gene: TRBJ2-1
CDR3 protein: CASTQLAGGPRSYNEQFF

D gene: NA
V gene: TRBV9
J gene: TRBJ2-7
CDR3 protein: CASSPVPVPPYEQYF

D gene: TRBD2
V gene: TRBV10-1
J gene: TRBJ2-2
CDR3 protein: CASSERCLAGNTGELFF

D gene: TRBD1
V gene: TRBV5-1
J gene: TRBJ2-3
CDR3 protein: CASSGWTGGTDTQYF

D gene: NA
V gene: TRBV23-1
J gene: TRBJ2-5
CDR3 protein: CASSQSRGGACRETQYF